One sample yielded the 14 T cell receptor beta chains listed below, sequenced in a study of blood T cell repertoires in COVID-19. Data came from immunoSEQ multiplex PCR; TCRdb stores just in-frame clones and leaves some out. Of 25,000 to 30,000 clones listed, 85% are singletons. The sample was peripheral blood. These receptors were collected from a human donor in a cohort sampled during active COVID-19.

This clone was counted only a few times. The rearrangement uses TRBV2 and TRBJ2-3, with D perhaps matching TRBD2 (5 bases). There are 16 residues in the CDR3. V was clipped by 0 bases and J by 3 bases, with 13 bases between them. CDR1 is SNHLY and CDR2 is FYNNEI in the germline V gene. In nucleotides, the CDR3 is TGTGCCAGCAGTGAAGCCGCCGGGATAGGGACAGATACGCAGTATTTT. The encoded protein is CASSEAAGIGTDTQYF. Combining the CDR3 with reference TRBV2 and TRBJ2-3 gives the whole variable domain EPEVTQTPSHQVTQMGQEVILRCVPISNHLYFYWYRQILGQKVEFLVSFYNNEISEKSEIFDDQFSVERPDGSNFTLKIRSTKLEDSAMYFCASSEAAGIGTDTQYFGPGTRLTVL.

The CDR3 sequence: CASSLGRGGVTSYNEQFF. The CDR3 nucleotides read TGTGCCAGCAGCTTGGGAAGGGGAGGAGTAACCTCCTACAATGAGCAGTTCTTC. This chain connects TRBV5-6 to TRBJ2-1, with D perhaps matching TRBD2 (6 bases). The germline gives CDR1 SGHDT, CDR2 YYEEEE. With 0 bases removed from V and 0 bases from J, the gap between germline ends came to 16 bases. CDR3 length equals 18 residues.

The V gene is TRBV7-2, the J gene TRBJ1-2, with D perhaps TRBD1 (6 bases). Germline V gives CDR1 SGHTA, CDR2 FQGNSA. Trimming removed 4 bases at V and 5 bases at J, with 11 bases between. The CDR3 totals 13 residues. CDR3: CASSSQGRYGYTF. CDR3 sequence (DNA): TGTGCCAGCAGCTCCCAGGGGCGGTATGGCTACACCTTC.

The rearrangement links TRBV4-3 to TRBJ2-1; no clear D gene. From germline, CDR1 is LGHNA and CDR2 YSLEER. The CDR3 is made up of 15 amino acids. The V end lost 4 bases, the J end lost 0 bases, and 10 bases lay between the germline ends. CDR3 loop: CASSPTVDSYNEQFF. The CDR3 DNA follows: TGCGCCAGCAGCCCTACAGTAGACTCCTACAATGAGCAGTTCTTC.

The J gene is TRBJ1-2, the V gene TRBV5-6; a weak D match, TRBD1 (5 bases). Germline V lookup: CDR1 SGHDT, CDR2 YYEEEE. V was clipped by 2 bases and J by 11 bases, with 13 bases between them. The CDR3 covers 12 residues. For the CDR3, the DNA is TGTGCCAGCAGCTTAAGAACAGGCAGATACACCTTC. It yields the protein CASSLRTGRYTF.

Worth noting for this clone: A read error may account for a junction end that differs from germline. This chain uses TRBV7-7 with TRBJ2-2; a weak D match, TRBD2 (5 bases). Germline values: CDR1 SSHAT, CDR2 FNYEAQ (reference sequence). The CDR3 is made up of 15 amino acids. DNA for the CDR3: TGTGCTAGCAGCTTCGGAAGCGGAAACACCGGGGAGCTGTTTTTT. Encoded protein: CASSFGSGNTGELFF.

This sequence joins TRBV30 and TRBJ2-7; weak D call: TRBD2 (5 bases). The CDR3 has 13 amino acids. Trimming stripped 2 bases from V and 1 base from J, with 9 bases between. Per germline, CDR1 GTSNPN and CDR2 SVGIG (reference sequence). The CDR3 DNA reads as TGTGCCTGGAGTTCTGGACTGTCCTACGAGCAGTACTTC. Amino acid sequence: CAWSSGLSYEQYF.

V usage is TRBV6-2 or TRBV6-3 and J usage is TRBJ1-5; D gene ambiguous. Germline CDR1 and CDR2: MNHEY and SVGEGT. With 2 bases removed from V and 0 bases from J, the gap between germline ends came to 14 bases. CDR3 length: 17 amino acids. DNA of the CDR3: TGTGCCAGCAGTTACAAGGCACACCGACTTAGCAATCAGCCCCAGCATTTT. This gives the protein CASSYKAHRLSNQPQHF.

V is TRBV29-1 and J is TRBJ1-2; 9 bases agree with TRBD1. The CDR3 has 17 residues. With V trimmed by 0 bases and J by 6 bases, 14 bases remained unmatched. The V gene's germline CDR1 is SQVTM and CDR2 ANQGSEA. CDR3 nucleotides: TGCAGCGTTGAAGATCGAATTAGGACAGGGGTACCGAATGGCTACACCTTC. Translation gives CSVEDRIRTGVPNGYTF.

The gene calls are TRBV18 and TRBJ1-1; D remains ambiguous. The CDR3 is 14 residues long. Germline values: CDR1 KGHSH, CDR2 LQKENI. Between the trimmed V and J ends, which lost 2 bases and 1 base, there was a span of 8 bases. The CDR3 DNA follows: TGTGCCAGCTCACCAGGGCGGGGGAACACTGAAGCTTTCTTT. Its translation is CASSPGRGNTEAFF.

The CDR3 coding sequence is TGCGCCAGCAGCTTGGACTCAGGGATCGAGCAGTACTTC. Amino acids: CASSLDSGIEQYF. V and J are TRBV5-1 and TRBJ2-7; D might be TRBD1 (5 bases). The V gene's germline CDR1 is SGHRS and CDR2 YFSETQ. V was clipped by 0 bases and J by 6 bases, with 10 bases between them. This CDR3 has 13 residues. The variable domain in full, completed from reference TRBV5-1 and TRBJ2-7, reads KAGVTQTPRYLIKTRGQQVTLSCSPISGHRSVSWYQQTPGQGLQFLFEYFSETQRNKGNFPGRFSGRQFSNSRSEMNVSTLELGDSALYLCASSLDSGIEQYFGPGTRLTVT.

The gene calls are TRBV25-1 and TRBJ1-1, with 9 bases matching TRBD1. Germline V gene data show CDR1 as MGHDK and CDR2 as SYGVNS. The CDR3 spans 14 residues. V lost 4 bases, J lost 4 bases, and 4 bases stayed unmatched. Here the CDR3 reads CASSVDRGSTEAFF. CDR3 in DNA: TGTGCCAGCAGTGTTGACAGGGGGAGCACTGAAGCTTTCTTT.

V gene TRBV2 combines with J gene TRBJ1-4, with D perhaps TRBD1 (5 bases). In germline, CDR1 is SNHLY, CDR2 FYNNEI. The CDR3 extends over 14 amino acids. The V end was cut by 7 bases, the J end by 3 bases, with 12 bases between. The CDR3: CASKSRVANEKLFF. CDR3 sequence (DNA): TGTGCCAGCAAGTCCAGGGTAGCTAATGAAAAACTGTTTTTT.

CDR3 nucleotides: TGTGCCAGCACTGGGGGCTGGGTGGAGACCCAGTACTTC. Translation: CASTGGWVETQYF. The J gene is TRBJ2-5, the V gene TRBV2; TRBD1 is a possible D gene (6 bases). The CDR3 spans 13 residues. Germline V gene lookup returns CDR1 SNHLY and CDR2 FYNNEI. Trimming took 7 bases from V and 5 from J, leaving 14 bases between them.